These 5 T cell receptor beta chains came from one sample sequenced in a study of cytomegalovirus exposure and HLA in healthy donors. The PCR contained 60 Vbeta and 13 Jbeta primers. Using immunoSEQ multiplex PCR, the repertoire was profiled, and TCRdb retains in-frame clones only, with some absent. The sample holds a few hundred thousand clones, around 90% seen once. The sequenced sample was PBMCs. The receptors were gathered from a girl under 10 years old in good health and CMV-seronegative.

V gene TRBV19 combines with J gene TRBJ2-3; D is perhaps TRBD2 (6 bases). V dropped 6 bases and J dropped 6 bases, with 10 bases sitting between them. This CDR3 is 12 amino acids long. Germline CDR1 reads LNHDA; CDR2 reads SQIVND (reference sequence). This CDR3 reads CASSTDYDTQYF. The DNA of the CDR3 is TGTGCCAGTAGCACGGACTATGATACGCAGTATTTT.

J is TRBJ1-2 and V is TRBV19; weak D call: TRBD1 (5 bases). Germline values: CDR1 LNHDA, CDR2 SQIVND (reference sequence). Trimming removed 0 bases at V and 8 bases at J, with 16 bases between. CDR3 length equals 15 residues. The DNA of the CDR3 is TGTGCCAGTAGTATAGATCAATCGACAGTCGGAGGCTACACCTTC. It translates to CASSIDQSTVGGYTF.

The genes are TRBV4-1 and TRBJ2-1; TRBD2 matches 10 bases. There are 16 residues in the CDR3. J lost 4 bases, V lost 3 bases, and 6 bases had no gene match. Germline V lookup: CDR1 MGHRA, CDR2 YSYEKL. DNA for the CDR3: TGCGCCAGCAGCCAGCTAGCGGGAGTCACGTACAATGAGCAGTTCTTC. It codes for CASSQLAGVTYNEQFF.

The chain joins TRBV27 to TRBJ1-5; 7 bases are shared with TRBD1. This CDR3 region has 14 residues. Trimming at V came to 5 bases and at J to 5 bases, leaving 6 bases not matched to a gene. Germline-derived CDR1 and CDR2 are MNHEY and SMNVEV (reference sequence). CDR3 coding DNA: TGTGCCAGCAGTCCCGGGACAGATTATCAGCCCCAGCATTTT. Its protein product is CASSPGTDYQPQHF.

The V and J genes are TRBV9 and TRBJ1-5; D perhaps matches TRBD1 (6 bases). This CDR3 has 15 amino acids. Trimming stripped 5 bases from V and 4 bases from J, with 16 bases between. CDR1 and CDR2 (germline): SGDLS, YYNGEE. The CDR3 here is CASRVDRRGNQPQHF. The CDR3 bases are TGTGCCAGCAGAGTGGACAGAAGGGGAAATCAGCCCCAGCATTTT.